One sample yielded the 27 T cell receptor beta chains listed below, sequenced in a study of blood T cell repertoires in COVID-19. Libraries were prepared by immunoSEQ multiplex PCR; TCRdb keeps only in-frame clonotypes and omits some of them. The sample carries roughly 430,000 clones, about 88% recorded once. Sequencing was done on a sample of PBMCs or T cells enriched from blood (not recorded which). Receptors were obtained from a woman between 18 and 29 years old who had been exposed to COVID-19.

This clone was observed a single time. The rearrangement joins TRBV2 to TRBJ2-2, with TRBD2 matching over 9 bases. Germline values: CDR1 SNHLY, CDR2 FYNNEI. The CDR3 runs to 15 residues. J was trimmed by 4 bases and V by 7 bases; bases with no gene match: 7. CDR3 loop: CASTGAGGGTGELFF. For the CDR3, the DNA is TGTGCCAGCACAGGGGCGGGAGGGGGCACCGGGGAGCTGTTTTTT.

In nucleotides, the CDR3 is TGTGCCAGCAGCGCCCAGCGGACAGGAGACACTGAAGCTTTCTTT. Amino acid sequence: CASSAQRTGDTEAFF. The rearrangement links TRBV21-1 to TRBJ1-1; TRBD1 is the table's D call, not checked against the DNA. TRBV21-1 is termed a pseudogene. The CDR3 runs 15 residues.

The V call is TRBV11-3, the J call TRBJ2-7, with a weak D call TRBD1 (5 bases). The V gene lost 5 bases and the J gene lost 6 bases, with 20 bases spanning the gap. The CDR3 has 15 residues. Germline-derived CDR1 and CDR2 are SGHNT and YENEEA. CDR3 amino acids: CASSPGSGIRVEQYF. The CDR3 DNA reads TGTGCCAGCAGCCCCGGGTCAGGGATTAGGGTCGAGCAGTACTTC.

V is TRBV7-8 and J is TRBJ2-3, with TRBD2 matching 7 bases. Germline CDR1 and CDR2: SGHVS and FQNEAQ. The CDR3 contains 15 residues. V gave up 1 base and J gave up 4 bases; unmatched junction bases: 5. This chain's CDR3 is CASSLELARADTQYF. The CDR3 coding sequence is TGTGCCAGCAGCTTAGAACTAGCGAGGGCAGATACGCAGTATTTT.

The gene calls are TRBV11-2 and TRBJ2-5, with 7 positions matching TRBD1. Germline-derived CDR1 and CDR2 are SGHAT and FQNNGV. The V gene end was trimmed by 8 bases and the J gene end by 0 bases; junction bases not matched to a gene: 6. The CDR3 length is 14 residues. The DNA for the CDR3 is TGTGCCAGCGGATCCGGGACAGACCAAGAGACCCAGTACTTC. This gives the protein CASGSGTDQETQYF.

This clone showed up just once. J is TRBJ1-5 and V is TRBV12-5; D is perhaps TRBD1 (5 bases). The CDR3 consists of 15 residues. V was trimmed by 5 bases and J by 7 bases, leaving 18 bases between them. Per the germline V gene, CDR1 is LGHNT and CDR2 is FRNRAP. The CDR3 nucleotides read TGTGCTAGTGGTCTAGACGGGGGACCCGGGCAGCCCCAGCATTTT. It encodes CASGLDGGPGQPQHF. The complete variable domain, with remaining parts taken from reference TRBV12-5 and TRBJ1-5, reads DARVTQTPRHKVTEMGQEVTMRCQPILGHNTVFWYRQTMMQGLELLAYFRNRAPLDDSGMPKDRFSAEMPDATLATLKIQPSEPRDSAVYFCASGLDGGPGQPQHFGDGTRLSIL.

This rearrangement joins TRBV19 to TRBJ1-5; maybe TRBD1 (6 bases). Between the trimmed V and J ends, which lost 10 bases and 2 bases, there was a span of 15 bases. Per the germline V gene, CDR1 is LNHDA and CDR2 is SQIVND (reference sequence). The CDR3 has 14 residues. The CDR3 sequence is CATRGGSGNQPQHF. The CDR3 DNA reads as TGTGCCACCAGGGGAGGGTCTGGCAATCAGCCCCAGCATTTT.

The genes are TRBV5-6 and TRBJ1-1; D is unresolved. The V end lost 1 base, the J end lost 6 bases, and 16 bases lay between the germline ends. The CDR3 has 15 residues. CDR1 is SGHDT, CDR2 YYEEEE, per germline. The CDR3 loop is CASSLSQSLFAEAFF. Written as DNA, the CDR3 is TGTGCCAGCAGCTTGTCGCAGTCTCTTTTCGCTGAAGCTTTCTTT.

This chain links TRBV5-5 with TRBJ2-3; 10 nucleotides agree with TRBD2. The CDR3 has 17 amino acids. Trimming at V came to 0 bases and at J to 3 bases, leaving 7 bases not matched to a gene. Germline CDR1 is SGHKS and CDR2 is YYEKEE (reference sequence). CDR3 nucleotide sequence: TGTGCCAGCAGCTTGGACCTAGGACTAGCGGCTACAGATACGCAGTATTTT. It yields the protein CASSLDLGLAATDTQYF.

The chain joins TRBV27 to TRBJ2-7, with TRBD1 matching over 8 bases. The trim removed 0 bases at V and 2 bases at J, leaving 12 bases unmatched. The CDR3 sequence is 18 residues long. Germline-derived CDR1 and CDR2 are MNHEY and SMNVEV (reference sequence). The CDR3 protein is CASSLSISGQGQTYEQYF. The CDR3 DNA is TGTGCCAGCAGTTTATCGATCAGTGGACAGGGTCAAACCTACGAGCAGTACTTC.

The CDR3 spells CASSLGGRAYGYTF. CDR3 bases: TGTGCCAGCAGCTTGGGGGGGCGCGCTTATGGCTACACCTTC. The rearrangement joins TRBV11-2 to TRBJ1-2; perhaps TRBD1 as D (6 bases). Deletions cut 3 bases from V and 5 bases from J, with 13 bases between. Germline V gives CDR1 SGHAT, CDR2 FQNNGV. The CDR3 has 14 residues.

V is TRBV5-4 and J is TRBJ2-1; 9 bases align to TRBD1. The CDR3 consists of 15 residues. The germline gives CDR1 SGHNT, CDR2 YYREEE (reference sequence). Trimming at V came to 2 bases and at J to 3 bases, leaving 3 bases not matched to a gene. CDR3 in DNA: TGTGCCAGCAGCTTTAAGGGACAGGGCTACAATGAGCAGTTCTTC. As protein: CASSFKGQGYNEQFF. The full variable domain, rest sourced from reference TRBV5-4 and TRBJ2-1, is ETGVTQSPTHLIKTRGQQVTLRCSSQSGHNTVSWYQQALGQGPQFIFQYYREEENGRGNFPPRFSGLQFPNYSSELNVNALELDDSALYLCASSFKGQGYNEQFFGPGTRLTVL.

This clone was recorded only once. This chain links TRBV13 with TRBJ1-2, with TRBD1 as a possible D gene (6 bases). Per the germline V gene, CDR1 is PRHDT and CDR2 is FYEKMQ (reference sequence). The V end lost 0 bases, the J end lost 8 bases, and 13 bases lay between the germline ends. The CDR3 length is 14 residues. The CDR3 is CASSLGPGAGGYTF. CDR3 sequence (DNA): TGTGCCAGCAGCTTAGGCCCAGGGGCCGGGGGCTACACCTTC.

This CDR3 is CASSQGRRQGNYGYTF. CDR3 bases: TGTGCCAGCAGCCAAGGGAGGAGACAGGGGAACTATGGCTACACCTTC. This sequence joins TRBV3-1 (or the pseudogene TRBV3-2) and TRBJ1-2; 8 bases fit TRBD1. CDR3 size: 16 residues. V trimming: 1 base; J trimming: 2 bases; junction bases outside the gene matches: 6. Germline loops: CDR1 LGHDT, CDR2 YNNKEL (reference sequence).

The chain employs TRBV15 and TRBJ2-7, with a weak D call TRBD1 (6 bases). The CDR3 sequence is 15 residues long. CDR1 is LNHNV and CDR2 is YYDKDF in the germline V gene (reference sequence). V was cut by 0 bases and J by 5 bases, with 14 bases left in between. The CDR3 spells CATSRDSGTSNEQYF. DNA for the CDR3: TGTGCCACCAGCAGAGATAGTGGGACATCAAACGAGCAGTACTTC.

This clone was detected only a few times. This chain joins TRBV6-5 and TRBJ1-3, with TRBD1 identical over 8 bases. V was pared by 4 bases and J by 6 bases, with 2 bases of the junction left unmatched. The CDR3 contains 13 residues. Germline CDR1 is MNHEY and CDR2 is SVGAGI. The CDR3 DNA reads TGTGCCAGCAGTTGGACAGGGCCAAACACCATATATTTT. Its translation is CASSWTGPNTIYF.

The chain combines TRBV12-3 or TRBV12-4 with TRBJ2-4; D is perhaps TRBD2 (5 bases). There are 13 residues in the CDR3. Trimming removed 2 bases at V and 7 bases at J, with 9 bases between. CDR3 nucleotide sequence: TGTGCCAGCAGTTTAAACGGGATCAACATTCAGTACTTC. The encoded protein is CASSLNGINIQYF.

This sequence joins TRBV25-1 and TRBJ1-6, with a possible D match to TRBD1 (6 bases). The V end was cut by 2 bases, the J end by 10 bases, with 15 bases between. The germline V gene encodes CDR1 MGHDK and CDR2 SYGVNS. The CDR3 contains 15 residues. CDR3 region: CASSEPYRDESPLHF. The CDR3 bases are TGTGCCAGCAGTGAACCCTACAGGGATGAATCACCCCTCCACTTT.

V gene TRBV11-3 combines with J gene TRBJ2-1, with 8 bases fitting TRBD2. The CDR3 totals 16 residues. CDR1 SGHNT and CDR2 YENEEA come from the germline V gene. After removal of 4 bases from V and 6 bases from J, the junction contained 11 bases not matched to a gene. DNA for the CDR3: TGTGCCAGCAGCTCAGGCGGTTCCGGGACTAGCAATGAGCAGTTCTTC. Protein sequence: CASSSGGSGTSNEQFF.

The J gene is TRBJ1-6, the V gene TRBV19; D not resolved. The V and J ends lost 6 bases and 1 base respectively, with 19 bases between them. The CDR3 is made up of 18 amino acids. CDR1 and CDR2 (germline): LNHDA, SQIVND (reference sequence). CDR3 nucleotide sequence: TGTGCCAGTAGCGCTGACCTCCAGGTGGGTTCCTATAATTCACCCCTCCACTTT. Protein product: CASSADLQVGSYNSPLHF.

The V and J genes are TRBV23-1 and TRBJ2-7; 8 bases are a match to TRBD1. TRBV23-1 is an ORF for which the function is uncertain. The CDR3 runs 15 residues. V shed 4 bases and J 5 bases; nucleotides not matched to a gene: 10. The CDR3 protein is CASSRPQGAKNEQYF. The CDR3 nucleotides read TGCGCCAGCAGTCGGCCCCAGGGGGCAAAGAACGAGCAGTACTTC.

CDR3: CAWSVQVNSPLHF. The CDR3, as DNA: TGTGCCTGGAGTGTACAGGTTAATTCACCCCTCCACTTT. V is TRBV30 and J is TRBJ1-6, with D possibly TRBD1 on 5 matching bases. The V gene lost 0 bases and the J gene lost 6 bases, with 6 bases spanning the gap. This CDR3 is 13 amino acids long. Germline values: CDR1 GTSNPN, CDR2 SVGIG (reference sequence).

The chain employs TRBV6-6 and TRBJ1-5, with 9 bases lining up with TRBD1. The V segment lost 5 bases and the J segment 3 bases; nucleotides outside the gene matches: 11. The germline gives CDR1 MNHNY, CDR2 SVGAGI (reference sequence). This CDR3 has 17 amino acids. The CDR3 here is CASSPGQGRVHNQPQHF. The CDR3 nucleotides are TGTGCCAGCAGTCCCGGACAGGGGAGGGTTCACAATCAGCCCCAGCATTTT.

J is TRBJ1-2 and V is TRBV6-5, with 10 bases matching TRBD1. Germline V gene data show CDR1 as MNHEY and CDR2 as SVGAGI. V shed 6 bases, J shed 0 bases, and the junction held 1 base outside the gene matches. The CDR3 sequence is 14 residues long. The CDR3 DNA is TGTGCCAGCAGAGACAGGGGGCCTAACTATGGCTACACCTTC. Translated: CASRDRGPNYGYTF.

This chain connects TRBV6-5 to TRBJ2-5, with TRBD2 matching over 7 bases. V gave up 6 bases and J gave up 4 bases; unmatched junction bases: 5. The CDR3 has 13 residues. Germline V lookup: CDR1 MNHEY, CDR2 SVGAGI. CDR3 sequence: CASSRDYRETQYF. The CDR3 DNA is TGTGCCAGCAGCCGGGACTACAGAGAGACCCAGTACTTC.

This rearrangement joins TRBV25-1 to TRBJ2-1; no definite D call. V lost 7 bases and J 8 bases, leaving 9 bases between the germline ends. The germline CDR1 and CDR2 sequences are MGHDK and SYGVNS. This CDR3 spans 11 amino acids. The CDR3 sequence: CASTYAYEQFF. The DNA for the CDR3 is TGTGCCAGCACCTACGCCTATGAGCAGTTCTTC.

The rearrangement uses TRBV4-2 and TRBJ1-3; 7 bases are shared with TRBD1. CDR3 length: 15 residues. The germline V gene has CDR1 LGHNA and CDR2 YNFKEQ. Unmatched junction bases numbered 3, after V lost 0 bases and J lost 4 bases. The chain's CDR3 is CASSQDGTAGNTIYF. The CDR3 bases are TGTGCCAGCAGCCAAGATGGGACAGCCGGAAACACCATATATTTT.